These T cell receptor beta chains were read from a single sample in a study of T cells after yellow fever vaccination. In TCRdb, the 5' RACE reads were re-called with MiXCR into one record per CDR3 protein. Of almost 600,000 distinct CDR3 sequences detected, approximately 13% appear once; the ten largest clones hold 11% to 15%. The sample was PBMCs, taken on the day of the yellow fever booster vaccination. The origin of the receptors is a man aged 30 to 45 who received the YFV17D yellow fever vaccine. The conserved cysteine and the conserved F or W are not part of the CDR3 here. The order of the fields is J gene, V gene, CDR3 protein.

TRBJ2-3,TRBV29-1,SVEDWLAESTDTQY
TRBJ2-1,TRBV5-1,ASSLAWVVGNEQF
TRBJ2-7,TRBV5-5,ASTQTGTYEQY
TRBJ2-3,TRBV5-1,ASRTGGNRGTDTQY
TRBJ2-7,TRBV20-1,SARRGGLAGVGQY
TRBJ2-7,TRBV4-3,ASSQTGLDEQY
TRBJ2-7,TRBV15,ATSRGSSGSYEQY
TRBJ2-1,TRBV5-4,ASSSRTSNEQF
TRBJ2-3,TRBV7-9,ASSTTPSDTQY
TRBJ1-5,TRBV7-2,ASSLGRVGTQPQH
TRBJ2-1,TRBV6-2/TRBV6-3,ASSYGGGLF
TRBJ2-7,TRBV10-3,AISEVLGDRSYEQY
TRBJ2-3,TRBV7-2,ASSPQGRRVTGTQY
TRBJ1-5,TRBV28,ASSLGLQGENQPQH
TRBJ2-3,TRBV14,ASSQRTGMGTQY
TRBJ2-2,TRBV9,ASSPTGGGGELF
TRBJ2-4,TRBV10-1,ASSGPDDYIQY
TRBJ2-7,TRBV28,ASSLLGQFYEQY
TRBJ2-2,TRBV9,ASSVEGRGTGELF
TRBJ1-1,TRBV6-4,ASSLGPGQTAF
TRBJ2-1,TRBV7-2,ASRLGSGTTYNEQF